Presented here are 27 T cell receptor beta chains from one specimen sequenced in a study of blood T cell repertoires in COVID-19. The method was immunoSEQ multiplex PCR; TCRdb's version includes in-frame clones alone and lacks a portion of them. Among roughly 150,000 clones listed, roughly 75% were seen once. Sequences were obtained from PBMCs or T cells enriched from blood (not recorded which). These receptors were taken from a woman aged 50 to 60 who had recovered from COVID-19.

This chain connects TRBV28 to TRBJ1-1; weak D call: TRBD1 (6 bases). CDR1 is MDHEN and CDR2 is SYDVKM in the germline V gene. The CDR3 runs 15 residues. V lost 2 bases to trimming and J lost 5 bases, with 15 bases between them. CDR3 region: CASSLPGQPRTEAFF. Written as DNA, the CDR3 is TGTGCCAGCAGTTTACCCGGACAGCCGAGGACTGAAGCTTTCTTT.

This chain uses TRBV15 with TRBJ1-4; no reliable D call. In germline, CDR1 is LNHNV, CDR2 YYDKDF (reference sequence). Trimming left V 0 bases short and J 3 bases short, with 11 bases between. The CDR3 consists of 16 residues. The CDR3 here is CATSRDGPLANEKLFF. For the CDR3, the DNA is TGTGCCACCAGCAGAGATGGCCCTCTCGCTAATGAAAAACTGTTTTTT.

The J gene is TRBJ1-4, the V gene TRBV3-1 (or the pseudogene TRBV3-2); 9 positions match TRBD1. Germline V gives CDR1 LGHDT, CDR2 YNNKEL (reference sequence). The CDR3 spans 17 residues. With 4 bases clipped from V and 7 bases from J, the junction kept 13 bases outside the gene matches. The DNA of the CDR3 is TGTGCCAGCAGCCCCCGGGGGTACGGGACAGGGACTGAAAAACTGTTTTTT. Translation gives CASSPRGYGTGTEKLFF.

This clone has just a few counts. V usage is TRBV6-5 and J usage is TRBJ1-6, with D perhaps matching TRBD1 (6 bases). V was clipped by 4 bases and J by 6 bases, with 10 bases between them. CDR1 and CDR2 (germline): MNHEY, SVGAGI. This CDR3 contains 14 residues. The CDR3 sequence: CASSSPQGNSPLHF. The CDR3 nucleotides read TGTGCCAGCAGTTCCCCACAGGGTAATTCACCCCTCCACTTT.

J is TRBJ2-2 and V is TRBV6-5; TRBD1 aligns across 7 bases. The CDR3 length is 15 residues. J lost 0 bases, V lost 6 bases, and 4 bases had no gene match. From germline, CDR1 is MNHEY and CDR2 SVGAGI. As DNA, the CDR3 is TGTGCCAGCAGACCCGGGACAGCGAACACCGGGGAGCTGTTTTTT. Translation gives CASRPGTANTGELFF.

This sequence joins TRBV28 and TRBJ2-7, with TRBD1 matching 9 bases. Per the germline V gene, CDR1 is MDHEN and CDR2 is SYDVKM. The CDR3 covers 15 residues. V shed 5 bases, J shed 5 bases, and the junction held 10 bases outside the gene matches. CDR3 sequence (DNA): TGTGCCAGCAGTCGGGCCGGGACAGGGCATAACGAGCAGTACTTC. Its protein is CASSRAGTGHNEQYF.

This clone was counted once. The chain employs TRBV28 and TRBJ2-7; TRBD1 matches 8 bases. CDR1 is MDHEN, CDR2 SYDVKM, per germline. The trim removed 4 bases at V and 2 bases at J, leaving 7 bases unmatched. This CDR3 contains 15 residues. CDR3 protein: CASSSTGGSTYEQYV. The CDR3 bases are TGTGCCAGCAGTTCAACAGGGGGTTCTACCTACGAGCAGTACGTC.

This chain connects TRBV27 to TRBJ2-5; 7 bases are a match to TRBD1. The CDR3 extends over 22 amino acids. CDR1 and CDR2 (germline): MNHEY, SMNVEV (reference sequence). V shed 2 bases and J 2 bases; nucleotides not matched to a gene: 26. For the CDR3, the DNA is TGTGCCAGCAGTTTAAGAAAAAACGACGGACAGGAGGAAAGCCTCTGTCAAGAGACCCAGTACTTC. Protein: CASSLRKNDGQEESLCQETQYF.

The rearrangement uses TRBV15 and TRBJ2-2; D possibly corresponds to TRBD1 (5 bases). This CDR3 region has 17 residues. V lost 7 bases, J lost 0 bases, and 18 bases lay in between. CDR1 is LNHNV, CDR2 YYDKDF, per germline (reference sequence). CDR3 sequence (DNA): TGTGCCACCAAGGGGCTATACGGGTCTTCGAACACCGGGGAGCTGTTTTTT. Its translation is CATKGLYGSSNTGELFF.

The rearrangement uses TRBV10-1 and TRBJ2-2; TRBD1 matches at 8 bases. This CDR3 contains 17 residues. Germline lookup yields CDR1 WNHNN and CDR2 SYGVQD (reference sequence). The ends lost 5 bases at V and 1 base at J; junction bases unmatched: 9. CDR3 sequence reads: CASSRGQDILNTGELFF. As DNA, the CDR3 is TGCGCCAGCAGTAGGGGACAGGACATACTGAACACCGGGGAGCTGTTTTTT.

The chain has TRBV29-1 and TRBJ2-3; a weak D match, TRBD2 (7 bases). Germline V gene data show CDR1 as SQVTM and CDR2 as ANQGSEA. V was pared by 3 bases and J by 1 base, with 14 bases between. This CDR3 has 15 amino acids. The CDR3, as DNA: TGCAGCGTTGAGGGGGGGGCGCGGGGCACAGATACGCAGTATTTT. Translation: CSVEGGARGTDTQYF.

This CDR3 reads CASSRLAGSYEQYF. Here the CDR3 DNA reads TGTGCCAGCAGCCGACTAGCGGGGTCCTACGAGCAGTACTTC. This chain uses TRBV4-2 with TRBJ2-7; 11 bases agree with TRBD2. Germline V gene data show CDR1 as LGHNA and CDR2 as YNFKEQ. The J segment lost 1 base and the V segment lost 4 bases, leaving 0 bases of the junction unmatched. This CDR3 contains 14 residues.

The chain employs TRBV3-1 (or the pseudogene TRBV3-2) and TRBJ1-1; D might be TRBD1 (5 bases). Germline assignment: CDR1 LGHDT and CDR2 YNNKEL (reference sequence). This CDR3 region has 16 residues. Trimming stripped 0 bases from V and 3 bases from J, with 14 bases between. DNA for the CDR3: TGTGCCAGCAGCCAAGAGCGGGGCAGGTGGGACACTGAAGCTTTCTTT. It translates to CASSQERGRWDTEAFF.

The rearrangement uses TRBV19 and TRBJ1-2; TRBD1 matches 10 bases. The CDR3 is 14 amino acids. Germline CDR1 and CDR2: LNHDA and SQIVND (reference sequence). V shed 4 bases, J shed 7 bases, and the junction held 6 bases outside the gene matches. The CDR3: CASSTGQGEAGYTF. The CDR3 nucleotides read TGTGCCAGTAGTACCGGACAGGGGGAAGCTGGCTACACCTTC.

The chain recombines TRBV3-1 (or the pseudogene TRBV3-2) with TRBJ1-3; 7 bases are a match to TRBD1. Germline V CDR1 and CDR2: LGHDT, YNNKEL (reference sequence). The CDR3 runs 11 residues. Trimming removed 7 bases from V and 11 bases from J; junction bases left unmatched: 5. In nucleotides, the CDR3 is TGTGCCAGCACCATTGGGACAGCCATATATTTT. The encoded protein is CASTIGTAIYF.

J is TRBJ1-2 and V is TRBV12-3 or TRBV12-4; D is unresolved. V was cut by 3 bases and J by 7 bases, with 12 bases left in between. CDR3 length: 13 amino acids. CDR3 sequence: CASSFDSAGGYTF. The CDR3 DNA sequence: TGTGCCAGCAGTTTTGATTCAGCGGGTGGCTACACCTTC.

J is TRBJ2-3 and V is TRBV25-1; D gene uncertain. CDR3 size: 11 residues. Trimming removed 6 bases at V and 6 bases at J, with 7 bases between. Germline CDR1 and CDR2: MGHDK and SYGVNS. As DNA, the CDR3 is TGTGCCAGCAGATTAGCCGATACGCAGTATTTT. Translated: CASRLADTQYF.

This clone was seen only a few times. The chain carries TRBV30 and TRBJ2-3, with D maybe TRBD2 (6 bases). The V and J ends lost 1 base and 4 bases respectively, with 21 bases between them. Germline assignment: CDR1 GTSNPN and CDR2 SVGIG (reference sequence). This CDR3 is 17 amino acids long. CDR3 bases: TGTGCCTGGAGTGCAGGGCAGATGGCGGGGCTCGCAGATACGCAGTATTTT. It encodes CAWSAGQMAGLADTQYF.

The V gene is TRBV11-2, the J gene TRBJ2-1; a weak D match, TRBD2 (5 bases). V shed 1 base and J shed 7 bases, with 11 bases lying between them. The CDR3 is 14 amino acids. Germline CDR1 and CDR2: SGHAT and FQNNGV. DNA of the CDR3: TGTGCCAGCAGCTTAGTTGGCAGGAGGAATGAGCAGTTCTTC. Encoded protein: CASSLVGRRNEQFF.

The table lists this clone with a few counts. The chain combines TRBV18 with TRBJ1-4; 9 bases fit TRBD1. The CDR3 totals 15 residues. Germline-derived CDR1 and CDR2 are KGHSH and LQKENI. The V segment lost 5 bases and the J segment 8 bases; nucleotides outside the gene matches: 9. CDR3 protein: CASSVPGQGNEKLFF. CDR3 sequence (DNA): TGTGCCAGCTCAGTTCCGGGACAGGGAAACGAAAAACTGTTTTTT.

The CDR3 region has the DNA TGTGCCAGCAGTGACGGACAGGGCTACAATGAGCAGTTCTTC. Translated, it gives CASSDGQGYNEQFF. V usage is TRBV6-4 and J usage is TRBJ2-1, with 8 bases identical to TRBD1. The CDR3 is made up of 14 amino acids. The germline V gene has CDR1 MRHNA and CDR2 SNTAGT. With 2 bases clipped from V and 3 bases from J, the junction kept 0 bases outside the gene matches.

The gene calls are TRBV30 and TRBJ1-1; maybe TRBD1 (6 bases). V lost 1 base, J lost 9 bases, and 18 bases lay in between. From germline, CDR1 is GTSNPN and CDR2 SVGIG (reference sequence). This CDR3 comprises 14 residues. The CDR3: CAWSGLTGGLQAFF. CDR3 in DNA: TGTGCCTGGAGTGGCCTGACAGGAGGCCTCCAAGCTTTCTTT.

The chain has TRBV5-1 and TRBJ2-7, with D maybe TRBD2 (6 bases). CDR1 SGHRS and CDR2 YFSETQ come from the germline V gene. This CDR3 region has 11 residues. V was clipped by 6 bases and J by 4 bases, with 8 bases between them. CDR3 region: CASNAGYEQYF. CDR3 sequence (DNA): TGCGCCAGCAACGCGGGGTACGAGCAGTACTTC. Together with reference TRBV5-1 and TRBJ2-7, the CDR3 gives the full variable domain: KAGVTQTPRYLIKTRGQQVTLSCSPISGHRSVSWYQQTPGQGLQFLFEYFSETQRNKGNFPGRFSGRQFSNSRSEMNVSTLELGDSALYLCASNAGYEQYFGPGTRLTVT.

This sequence joins TRBV6-1 and TRBJ1-4; no definite D call. The germline gives CDR1 MNHNS, CDR2 SASEGT. V was cut by 2 bases and J by 8 bases, with 12 bases left in between. This CDR3 is 14 amino acids long. The chain's CDR3 is CASSEFRGGEKLFF. CDR3 DNA sequence: TGTGCCAGCAGTGAATTTCGGGGAGGCGAAAAACTGTTTTTT.

The chain couples TRBV9 to TRBJ2-2; D unresolved. Germline CDR1 and CDR2: SGDLS and YYNGEE. The CDR3 runs 12 residues. V lost 2 bases, J lost 5 bases, and 4 bases lay in between. The chain's CDR3 is CASSVTTGELFF. The CDR3 DNA reads TGTGCCAGCAGCGTCACTACCGGGGAGCTGTTTTTT.

The CDR3 DNA is TGTGCCAGCAGCCTCCGGACTAGCGGGGGTGCCACAGATACGCAGTATTTT. As protein: CASSLRTSGGATDTQYF. V is TRBV7-8 and J is TRBJ2-3, with 13 bases that match TRBD2. Germline V CDR1 and CDR2: SGHVS, FQNEAQ. V was pared by 5 bases and J by 2 bases, with 7 bases of the junction left unmatched. The CDR3 covers 17 residues.

The rearrangement links TRBV18 to TRBJ1-2; the match to TRBD1 covers 9 bases. The V gene end was trimmed by 0 bases and the J gene end by 2 bases; junction bases not matched to a gene: 10. CDR1 and CDR2 (germline): KGHSH, LQKENI. The CDR3 runs 18 residues. CDR3 nucleotide sequence: TGTGCCAGCTCACCACCGGAGACAGGGGGGGATGTCAACTATGGCTACACCTTC. Translated, it gives CASSPPETGGDVNYGYTF.